This T cell receptor beta chain was captured in a study of post-analysis software for immune sequencing data. For the study at large: Relapsing-remitting, secondary progressive and progressive-relapsing multiple sclerosis were all included among the disease courses.

Whole-study results and caveats: TRBV5-6, TRBV5-1 and TRBV20-1 belonged to a set of roughly 5 TRBV segments that were more frequent in patients than controls. F measure clustering grouped samples strongly by preparation batch. Diversity measured as normalized Chao1 was significantly lower in multiple sclerosis patients than in controls.

Sequencing libraries made from TCR beta cDNA carried unique molecular identifiers. T cells numbering roughly 1 to 10 million gave rise to 500,000 to 600,000 cDNA molecules. TCRdb independently ran MiXCR on the PCR reads; one entry per CDR3 protein. The sample yields about 560,000 distinct CDR3 sequences, roughly 40% seen once. The germline V gene encodes CDR1 SGHTA and CDR2 FQGNSA. Between the trimmed V and J ends, which lost 4 bases and 7 bases, there was a span of 16 bases. The CDR3 consists of 14 residues. As regards this clonotype: Its antigen is still unknown.

The chain combines TRBV7-2 with TRBJ1-2; possibly TRBD1 for D (6 bases). The clonotype originates from a girl aged 5-17 years with multiple sclerosis. Sequenced: blood. The CDR3 here is CASSSQRGEVGYTF. The CDR3 DNA is TGTGCCAGCAGCTCCCAGAGGGGGGAGGTTGGCTACACCTTC.